One sample yielded the 18 T cell receptor beta chains listed below, sequenced in a study of long-term antiretroviral therapy in people with HIV. Researchers ran immunoSEQ v3.0 at survey level. Profiled with immunoSEQ multiplex PCR; TCRdb holds only in-frame clones, not every one. The sample has approximately 19,000 clones, just over 75% seen once; the top ten hold about 15%. Here the sequenced sample was unsorted PBMCs, taken 0.5 years before starting antiretroviral therapy. Receptors originate from a woman aged 45-65 years with HIV.

The rearrangement links TRBV19 to TRBJ2-6; a weak D match, TRBD1 (6 bases). The CDR3 runs to 17 residues. Deletions cut 5 bases from V and 1 base from J, with 15 bases between. Germline V gene sequence: CDR1 LNHDA, CDR2 SQIVND (reference sequence). The chain's CDR3 is CASSPYHTGSGANVLTF. The CDR3 DNA is TGTGCCAGTAGTCCCTACCATACAGGGTCTGGGGCCAACGTCCTGACTTTC.

This clone is categorized as large. The chain uses TRBV27 and TRBJ1-1; 7 nucleotides agree with TRBD1. The length of the CDR3 is 11 residues. J lost 10 bases, V lost 6 bases, and 5 bases had no gene match. CDR1 is MNHEY and CDR2 is SMNVEV in the germline V gene (reference sequence). CDR3 in amino acids: CASRVGQVAFF. In DNA, the CDR3 is TGTGCCAGCAGAGTAGGACAGGTAGCTTTCTTT.

The chain recombines TRBV6-5 with TRBJ1-2; D is unresolved. Trimming took off 5 bases at V and 4 bases at J, with 8 bases between the two ends. Germline V gives CDR1 MNHEY, CDR2 SVGAGI. The CDR3 sequence is 12 residues long. CDR3 bases: TGTGCCAGCAGTACAGCGGGCTATGGCTACACCTTC. It is translated as CASSTAGYGYTF.

The chain employs TRBV30 and TRBJ1-4, with D possibly being TRBD1 (5 bases). Germline loops: CDR1 GTSNPN, CDR2 SVGIG (reference sequence). This CDR3 spans 14 amino acids. Deletions cut 0 bases from V and 8 bases from J, with 13 bases between. CDR3 nucleotide sequence: TGTGCCTGGAGTGTTGGCAGGGAGGACGAAAAACTGTTTTTT. This encodes CAWSVGREDEKLFF.

The chain employs TRBV15 and TRBJ2-7, with 11 bases lining up with TRBD1. CDR3 length equals 15 residues. The V and J ends lost 7 bases and 5 bases, in that order; junction bases with no gene match: 10. The germline gives CDR1 LNHNV, CDR2 YYDKDF (reference sequence). The CDR3 reads CATTTDRGRIDEQYV. The CDR3 DNA follows: TGTGCCACCACCACGGACAGGGGGCGCATAGACGAGCAGTACGTC.

The chain combines TRBV2 with TRBJ2-7, with D possibly TRBD1 on 6 matching bases. CDR1 is SNHLY and CDR2 is FYNNEI in the germline V gene. This CDR3 has 15 residues. With 1 base removed from V and 6 bases from J, the gap between germline ends came to 16 bases. In DNA, the CDR3 is TGTGCCAGCAGTGAAGGGGGGACACCATCCACCGAGCAGTACTTC. It specifies CASSEGGTPSTEQYF. The complete variable domain, with remaining parts taken from reference TRBV2 and TRBJ2-7, reads EPEVTQTPSHQVTQMGQEVILRCVPISNHLYFYWYRQILGQKVEFLVSFYNNEISEKSEIFDDQFSVERPDGSNFTLKIRSTKLEDSAMYFCASSEGGTPSTEQYFGPGTRLTVT.

This clone was detected only once. V and J are TRBV19 and TRBJ1-6; D is undetermined. Trimming took off 5 bases at V and 0 bases at J, with 17 bases between the two ends. The CDR3 is 18 amino acids. Per germline, CDR1 LNHDA and CDR2 SQIVND (reference sequence). In DNA form, the CDR3 reads TGTGCCAGTAGTCGCCGCGGAGGGTATGACTCCTATAATTCACCCCTCCACTTT. Amino acids: CASSRRGGYDSYNSPLHF.

V is TRBV18 and J is TRBJ1-1; D is possibly TRBD1 (6 bases). Germline CDR1 is KGHSH and CDR2 is LQKENI. Between the trimmed V and J ends, which lost 3 bases and 1 base, there was a span of 33 bases. CDR3 length: 22 residues. The CDR3 sequence is CASSPGHPPPPGHHRGNTEAFF. CDR3 in DNA: TGTGCCAGCTCACCGGGCCATCCCCCCCCTCCGGGACACCATCGGGGGAACACTGAAGCTTTCTTT.

This sequence joins TRBV9 and TRBJ1-4, with 9 positions matching TRBD1. The length of the CDR3 is 14 residues. V lost 5 bases and J lost 5; bases outside the gene matches: 4. Germline lookup yields CDR1 SGDLS and CDR2 YYNGEE. CDR3 sequence: CASSSGQGNEKLFF. DNA for the CDR3: TGTGCCAGCAGTTCCGGACAGGGGAATGAAAAACTGTTTTTT.

CDR3 bases: TGTGCCAGCAGCCTAGAGAGGGGGATTAATGAAAAACTGTTTTTT. This gives the protein CASSLERGINEKLFF. The rearrangement links TRBV7-9 to TRBJ1-4; TRBD1 might be the D (6 bases). With 5 bases removed from V and 4 bases from J, the gap between germline ends came to 14 bases. CDR1 SEHNR and CDR2 FQNEAQ come from the germline V gene (reference sequence). The CDR3 sequence is 15 residues long.

The CDR3: CASSSASGASSGANVLTF. The CDR3 region has the DNA TGTGCCAGTAGTTCGGCTAGCGGGGCAAGCTCTGGGGCCAACGTCCTGACTTTC. The chain is built from TRBV19 and TRBJ2-6, with 9 bases that match TRBD2. Losses at the gene ends were 5 bases for V and 0 bases for J; bases not matched to a gene: 8. This CDR3 is built from 18 residues. Per the germline V gene, CDR1 is LNHDA and CDR2 is SQIVND (reference sequence). Supplemented by reference TRBV19 and TRBJ2-6, the full variable domain reads DGGITQSPKYLFRKEGQNVTLSCEQNLNHDAMYWYRQDPGQGLRLIYYSQIVNDFQKGDIAEGYSVSREKKESFPLTVTSAQKNPTAFYLCASSSASGASSGANVLTFGAGSRLTVL.

This chain's CDR3 is CASSEVGNPTF. CDR3 bases: TGTGCCAGCAGTGAAGTCGGCAACCCAACCTTC. V usage is TRBV6-1 and J usage is TRBJ1-2, with unresolved D. This CDR3 spans 11 amino acids. V lost 1 base and J lost 14, with 11 bases in between. Germline lookup yields CDR1 MNHNS and CDR2 SASEGT.

This rearrangement joins TRBV6-5 to TRBJ2-1; 12 bases are shared with TRBD2. The CDR3 covers 16 residues. Trimming cost V 4 bases and J 7 bases; bases outside gene matches: 8. Germline V gives CDR1 MNHEY, CDR2 SVGAGI. Written as DNA, the CDR3 is TGTGCCAGCAGTTCTCCACTAGCGGGGGGAGTAAATGAGCAGTTCTTC. It codes for CASSSPLAGGVNEQFF.

This chain links TRBV4-1 with TRBJ2-7, with D perhaps matching TRBD1 or TRBD2 (5 bases each). This CDR3 has 14 residues. Trimming took 1 base from V and 3 from J, leaving 10 bases between them. Germline values: CDR1 MGHRA, CDR2 YSYEKL. CDR3 region: CASSQGWGNYEQYV. In nucleotides, the CDR3 is TGCGCCAGCAGCCAAGGGTGGGGGAACTACGAGCAGTACGTC.

This clone was counted only a few times. The chain combines TRBV6-5 with TRBJ1-6; D perhaps matches TRBD1 (6 bases). The CDR3 is made up of 16 amino acids. With 2 bases removed from V and 7 bases from J, the gap between germline ends came to 15 bases. Germline CDR1 reads MNHEY; CDR2 reads SVGAGI. CDR3 nucleotide sequence: TGTGCCAGCAGTTACCGAGAGGGGGGTTGGAATTCACCCCTCCACTTT. This translates into CASSYREGGWNSPLHF.

The CDR3 bases are TGTGCCAGCAGCTTCTGGGGGCCCCCTGAAGCTTTCTTT. Translated, it gives CASSFWGPPEAFF. This chain connects TRBV5-6 to TRBJ1-1; D perhaps matches TRBD1 (6 bases). V dropped 2 bases and J dropped 6 bases, with 11 bases sitting between them. Germline CDR1 and CDR2: SGHDT and YYEEEE. The CDR3 extends over 13 amino acids.

This clone has more than one count but fewer than ten. The chain employs TRBV7-9 and TRBJ1-1; tentatively, D is TRBD1 (5 bases). Germline V gene data show CDR1 as SEHNR and CDR2 as FQNEAQ (reference sequence). This CDR3 has 12 residues. V dropped 3 bases and J dropped 7 bases, with 9 bases sitting between them. The CDR3 DNA follows: TGTGCCAGCAGCTTTAAGACAGATGAAGCTTTCTTT. This encodes CASSFKTDEAFF.

The chain recombines TRBV14 with TRBJ2-5; D possibly corresponds to TRBD2 (5 bases). The ends were cut back, 5 bases at V and 3 bases at J, with 19 bases in the middle. Germline assignment: CDR1 SGHDN and CDR2 FVKESK. This CDR3 comprises 16 residues. The CDR3 sequence: CASSSEDSTIKETQYF. As DNA, the CDR3 is TGTGCCAGCAGCTCCGAGGACTCAACAATTAAAGAGACCCAGTACTTC. The whole variable domain, filled in from reference TRBV14 and TRBJ2-5, reads EAGVTQFPSHSVIEKGQTVTLRCDPISGHDNLYWYRRVMGKEIKFLLHFVKESKQDESGMPNNRFLAERTGGTYSTLKVQPAELEDSGVYFCASSSEDSTIKETQYFGPGTRLLVL.